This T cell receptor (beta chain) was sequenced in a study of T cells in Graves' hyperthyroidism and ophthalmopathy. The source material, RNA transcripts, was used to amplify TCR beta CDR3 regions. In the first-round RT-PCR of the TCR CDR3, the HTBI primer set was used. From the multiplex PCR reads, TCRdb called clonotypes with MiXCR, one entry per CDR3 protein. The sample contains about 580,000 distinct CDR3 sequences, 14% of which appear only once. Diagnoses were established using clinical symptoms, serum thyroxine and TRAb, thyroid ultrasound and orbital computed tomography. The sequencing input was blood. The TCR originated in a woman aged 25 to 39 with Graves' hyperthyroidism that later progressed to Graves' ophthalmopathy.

The CDR3 bases are TGTGCCAGCAGAGGGGGGGGGGGTGAGCAGTTCTTC. This sequence encodes CASRGGGGEQFF. The gene calls are TRBV7-9 and TRBJ2-1; possibly TRBD2 for D (7 bases). V lost 6 bases, J lost 9 bases, and 12 bases lay in between. This CDR3 comprises 12 residues. Germline values: CDR1 SEHNR, CDR2 FQNEAQ (reference sequence).